This is a list of T cell receptor beta chains from one sample in a study of blood T cell repertoires in COVID-19. Here immunoSEQ multiplex PCR was the method, and the copy in TCRdb shows in-frame clones only, minus some. The sample has about 120,000 clones, 75% to 90% seen once. The source material was peripheral blood. The receptors were sampled from a human donor in a cohort sampled during active COVID-19. Both conserved end residues are part of each CDR3. The D gene is left open where the match is weak. Only part of the rows carry a size: once, few, many, or a class if the clone is expanded.

J gene	D gene	CDR3 length	V gene	clone size	CDR3 protein	CDR3 DNA
TRBJ1-6	NA	13	TRBV29-1	few	CSVAEGRNSPLHF	TGCAGCGTTGCCGAGGGCAGGAATTCACCCCTCCACTTT
TRBJ1-5	TRBD1	15	TRBV6-5	NA	CASSPDRAFYQPQHF	TGTGCCAGCAGTCCGGACAGGGCTTTCTATCAGCCCCAGCATTTT
TRBJ2-2	TRBD1	17	TRBV29-1	NA	CSVLRDNRGRGTGELFF	TGCAGCGTCCTTAGAGATAACAGGGGGCGAGGAACCGGGGAGCTGTTTTTT
TRBJ2-1	TRBD2	16	TRBV3-1/TRBV3-2	NA	CASSQASTSGGNEQFF	TGTGCCAGCAGCCAAGCATCGACTAGCGGGGGCAATGAGCAGTTCTTC
TRBJ2-5	NA	13	TRBV6-1	NA	CASSEGEQETQYF	TGTGCCAGCAGTGAAGGAGAGCAAGAGACCCAGTACTTC
TRBJ2-1	NA	16	TRBV27	NA	CASSFKGRGQWHEQFF	TGTGCCAGCAGTTTCAAGGGGCGCGGACAATGGCATGAGCAGTTCTTC
TRBJ2-6	TRBD2	15	TRBV9	NA	CASSGGGSGANVLTF	TGTGCCAGCAGCGGCGGGGGCTCTGGGGCCAACGTCCTGACTTTC
TRBJ2-4	NA	13	TRBV2	once	CASMGGSLDIQYF	TGTGCCAGCATGGGGGGTTCGCTTGACATTCAGTACTTC
TRBJ1-3	TRBD1	16	TRBV7-9	NA	CASSLGGTASGNTIYF	TGTGCCAGCAGCTTAGGGGGGACAGCCTCTGGAAACACCATATATTTT
TRBJ2-7	TRBD2	14	TRBV28	NA	CASRKRGGQVEQYF	TGTGCCAGCAGAAAGCGGGGGGGCCAGGTCGAGCAGTACTTC
TRBJ2-3	TRBD1	21	TRBV4-3	once	CASSQVKAGGAEWRGTDTQYF	TGCGCCAGCAGCCAAGTTAAGGCAGGGGGCGCTGAGTGGAGGGGAACAGATACGCAGTATTTT
TRBJ2-1	TRBD1	13	TRBV5-4	NA	CASRRQGSGEQFF	TGTGCCAGCAGAAGACAGGGCTCTGGTGAGCAGTTCTTC
TRBJ1-3	NA	15	TRBV2	NA	CASTRTQGTGNTIYF	TGTGCCAGCACAAGAACACAGGGAACTGGAAACACCATATATTTT
TRBJ2-3	TRBD2	17	TRBV3-1/TRBV3-2	NA	CASSQDLGSGSTDTQYF	TGTGCCAGCAGCCAAGATCTTGGTAGCGGGAGCACAGATACGCAGTATTTT
TRBJ1-1	NA	15	TRBV19	NA	CASSISIRQNTEAFF	TGTGCCAGTAGTATAAGTATCAGGCAGAACACTGAAGCTTTCTTT
TRBJ1-4	NA	14	TRBV5-1	NA	CASSLDSTNEKLFF	TGCGCCAGCAGCCTGGATTCGACTAATGAAAAACTGTTTTTT
TRBJ2-7	NA	14	TRBV6-5	NA	CASTNTQGNYEQYF	TGTGCCAGCACCAATACTCAGGGGAACTACGAGCAGTACTTC
TRBJ2-5	TRBD1	16	TRBV2	NA	CASSQNSGTGGETQYF	TGTGCCAGCAGCCAAAACTCCGGGACAGGAGGGGAGACCCAGTACTTC
TRBJ2-7	NA	13	TRBV10-3	NA	CAISAQDSYEQYF	TGTGCCATCAGTGCACAGGACTCCTACGAGCAGTACTTC
TRBJ1-3	NA	17	TRBV6-2/TRBV6-3	NA	CASSYSSVAISGNTIYF	TGTGCCAGCAGTTACTCGTCGGTAGCGATCTCTGGAAACACCATATATTTT
TRBJ2-1	TRBD2	16	TRBV9	NA	CASSPLAGGLYNEQFF	TGTGCCAGCAGCCCCCTGGCGGGGGGACTTTACAATGAGCAGTTCTTC
TRBJ1-1	TRBD1	13	TRBV29-1	NA	CSAGQGAFTEAFF	TGCAGCGCCGGACAGGGGGCATTCACTGAAGCTTTCTTT
TRBJ2-1	TRBD2	16	TRBV27	once	CASSSDLAGSYNEQFF	TGTGCCAGCAGTTCCGATCTAGCGGGCTCCTACAATGAGCAGTTCTTC
TRBJ1-5	NA	13	TRBV27	NA	CASSTDSNQPQHF	TGTGCCAGCAGCACGGACAGTAATCAGCCCCAGCATTTT
TRBJ1-4	TRBD1	15	TRBV2	NA	CASSGSGQVWEKLFF	TGTGCCAGCAGCGGCTCGGGACAGGTCTGGGAAAAACTGTTTTTT
TRBJ2-3	TRBD1	14	TRBV11-3	NA	CASSLSGGTDTQYF	TGTGCCAGCAGCTTATCAGGGGGAACAGATACGCAGTATTTT
TRBJ2-1	NA	17	TRBV6-2/TRBV6-3	NA	CASSYSFNRGAYNEQFF	TGTGCCAGCAGTTACTCGTTTAATAGGGGCGCCTACAATGAGCAGTTCTTC
TRBJ1-2	NA	15	TRBV4-1	NA	CASSQDSSGIGGYTF	TGCGCCAGCAGCCAAGATTCTTCAGGGATCGGTGGCTACACCTTC
TRBJ2-7	TRBD2	15	TRBV6-5	once	CASSLSGGSSYEQYF	TGTGCCAGCAGTCTTAGCGGGGGGAGCTCCTACGAGCAGTACTTC
TRBJ2-3	TRBD2	16	TRBV6-4	NA	CASSDGLGGGSDTQYF	TGTGCCAGCAGTGACGGACTGGGCGGGGGGTCGGATACGCAGTATTTT
TRBJ2-1	TRBD1	14	TRBV9	NA	CASSVGAGGNEQFF	TGTGCCAGCAGCGTAGGGGCAGGGGGCAATGAGCAGTTCTTC
TRBJ1-2	NA	13	TRBV12-3/TRBV12-4	NA	CASSIQGNYGYTF	TGTGCCAGCAGTATACAGGGTAACTATGGCTACACCTTC
TRBJ2-1	NA	13	TRBV11-3	few	CASSPHRTDEQFF	TGTGCCAGCAGCCCGCACAGGACGGATGAGCAGTTCTTC